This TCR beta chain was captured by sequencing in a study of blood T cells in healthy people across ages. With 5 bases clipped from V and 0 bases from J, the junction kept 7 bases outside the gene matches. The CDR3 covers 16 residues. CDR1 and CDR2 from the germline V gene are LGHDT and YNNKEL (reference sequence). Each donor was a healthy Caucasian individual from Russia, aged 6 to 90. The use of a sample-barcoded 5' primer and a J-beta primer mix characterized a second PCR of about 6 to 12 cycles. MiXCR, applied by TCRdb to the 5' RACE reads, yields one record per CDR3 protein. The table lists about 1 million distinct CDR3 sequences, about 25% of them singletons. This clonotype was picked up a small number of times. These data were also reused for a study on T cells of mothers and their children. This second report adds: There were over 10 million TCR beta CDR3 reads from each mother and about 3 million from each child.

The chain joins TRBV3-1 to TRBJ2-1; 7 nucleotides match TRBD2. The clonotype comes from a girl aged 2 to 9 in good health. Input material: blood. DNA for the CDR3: TGTGCCAGCAGCTTAGGGAGGGCGAGCTCCTACAATGAGCAGTTCTTC. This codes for CASSLGRASSYNEQFF.